This T cell receptor beta chain is drawn from a study of cytomegalovirus exposure and HLA in healthy donors (dated by TCRdb to about 2017). Some background on the complete study: According to a later analysis, one platform produced both the 100 to 150 validation repertoires and the 666 repertoires of the first cohort. The aim of the study was to test whether cataloging public T cell receptors could identify signatures of past pathogen exposure. To predict cytomegalovirus infection status, the study brought together high-throughput TCR immunosequencing, statistical association of individual TCRs with disease status, and machine learning. In addition to the first cohort of approximately 670 subjects, a separate validation cohort of under 150 different subjects was used.

The paper as a whole reports these results and caveats: A later analysis lacked HLA typing for the validation cohort, so it scored co-occurrence in that cohort across all 120 repertoires. The authors suggested that the approach could potentially be extended to other disease states and immunological phenotypes. The study gave a list of 150 to 200 TCR beta chains associated with cytomegalovirus. In both the original and validation cohorts, the classifier was reported to diagnose cytomegalovirus status with high specificity and sensitivity. Most TCR sequences were observed very rarely across donors, whereas some public TCRs were present in many individuals. In vitro tests confirmed that a few of the cytomegalovirus-associated TCR beta chains recognize cytomegalovirus antigens. In a later analysis, TCRs clustered in the first cohort were found to also tend to co-occur in the roughly 110 validation repertoires, with over 90% of cluster scores above 0.

Remarks on this clone: Its recognized antigen is unknown. No base quality values were provided; no much bigger clone lies one nucleotide off.

Donors formed part of the validation cohort, which comprised over a hundred subjects and was distinct from the first cohort of under 850 subjects. Library prep was done by the immunoSEQ multiplex PCR assay. Processing in the source paper ran as follows. To diagnose cytomegalovirus status from the catalog of TCR beta chain sequences, a statistical classification framework was built. This is the immuneACCESS table as TCRdb keeps it, with only in-frame sequences that have V and J called. A part of the clones is gone; compared with another copy, unresolved V genes explain less than half, and the rest is unexplained. V and J calls and clone size are as listed in that table; D and trimming were resolved from the DNA. The sample table shows fewer than 250,000 clones, and more than 75% are seen once. The top ten clones comprise about 3% of the sample. The source of this sequence is a young man in good health and CMV-seronegative. The sequencing sample was made of PBMCs.

The DNA sequence is given as TGTGCCAGCAGTTACGACCGGGGGTACTCCTACGAGCAGTACTTC. Protein translation: CASSYDRGYSYEQYF. The chain couples TRBV6-6 to TRBJ2-7; TRBD2 might be the D gene, on 6 matching bases. V loses 2 bases, J loses 0 bases, and the germline ends lie 11 bases apart. The CDR3 numbers 15 residues from cysteine through phenylalanine. Of the read, only the CDR3 DNA is kept; its 45 bases are in frame from base 1. CDR1 is given as MNHNY and CDR2 as SVGAGI, both from the germline V gene (reference sequence).